This note documents a single T cell receptor beta chain sequence. Trimming left V 4 bases short and J 0 bases short, with 13 bases between. This CDR3 comprises 16 residues. Germline values: CDR1 MGHRA, CDR2 YSYEKL. The protocol was immunoSEQ multiplex PCR, while the TCRdb copy is restricted to in-frame clones and leaves out a portion. The sample consists of more than 85,000 clones, 89% of them appearing once. This record belongs to a study of blood T cell repertoires in COVID-19. Sequenced material: peripheral blood. The gene calls are TRBV4-1 and TRBJ1-5; possible D gene TRBD1, 5 bases. The TCR originated in a woman aged 70 to 79 with acute or convalescent COVID-19. The CDR3 protein is CASSPEDSYSNQPQHF. Here the CDR3 DNA reads TGCGCCAGCAGCCCCGAAGACAGCTATAGCAATCAGCCCCAGCATTTT.